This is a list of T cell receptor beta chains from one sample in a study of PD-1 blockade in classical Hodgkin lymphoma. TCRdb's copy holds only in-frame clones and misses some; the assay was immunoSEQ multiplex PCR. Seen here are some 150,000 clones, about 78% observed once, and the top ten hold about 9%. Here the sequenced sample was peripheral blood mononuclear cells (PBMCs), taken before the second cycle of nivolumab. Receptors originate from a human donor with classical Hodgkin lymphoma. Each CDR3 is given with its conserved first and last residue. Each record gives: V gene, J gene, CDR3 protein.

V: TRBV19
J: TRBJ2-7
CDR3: CASTRDRGNKEQYF

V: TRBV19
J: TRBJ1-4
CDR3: CASSLDGGYEKLFF

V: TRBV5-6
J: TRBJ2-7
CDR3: CASSLYPGTYEQYF

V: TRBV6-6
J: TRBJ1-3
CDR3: CASSYGGGGNTIYF

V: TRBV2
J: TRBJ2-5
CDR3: CASMGERSQETQYF

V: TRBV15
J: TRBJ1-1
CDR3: CATSGRELRGAEAFF

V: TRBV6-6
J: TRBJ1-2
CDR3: CASSSDPRYGYTF

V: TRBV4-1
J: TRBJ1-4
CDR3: CASSQEGAGSDLFNEKLFF

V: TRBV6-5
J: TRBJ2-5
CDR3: CASSYSTMGQTQYF

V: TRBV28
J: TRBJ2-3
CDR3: CASSFQRTGSTDTQYF

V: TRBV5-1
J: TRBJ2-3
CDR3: CASSLPTRSTDTQYF

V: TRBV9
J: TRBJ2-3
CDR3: CASSVLWGGLTDTQYF

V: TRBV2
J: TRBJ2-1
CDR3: CASDRTGRYNEQFF

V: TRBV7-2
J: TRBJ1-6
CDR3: CASSTPLRNSPLHF

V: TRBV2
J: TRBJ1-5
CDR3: CASSEGSMVNQPQHF

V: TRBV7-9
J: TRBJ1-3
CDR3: CASSQDRRASSGNTIYF

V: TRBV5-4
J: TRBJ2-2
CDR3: CASSLQGTLGELFF

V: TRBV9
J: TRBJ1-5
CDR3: CASSVGQAPNQPQHF

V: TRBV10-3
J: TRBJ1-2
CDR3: CAIREDNRGGYTF

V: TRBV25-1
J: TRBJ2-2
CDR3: CASSGLAGGPATGELFF

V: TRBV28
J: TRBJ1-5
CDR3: CAFGGSNQPQHF

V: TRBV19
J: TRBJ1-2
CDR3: CARAPLGGGYTF

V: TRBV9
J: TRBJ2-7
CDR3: CASSVDVGDRSYEQYF

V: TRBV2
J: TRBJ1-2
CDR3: CASSEALRGLYTF

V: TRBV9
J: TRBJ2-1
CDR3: CASSPGRGSRYNEQFF

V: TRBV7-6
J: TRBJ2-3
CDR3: CASSPVGRRTDTQYF

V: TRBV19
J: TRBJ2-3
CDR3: CASSIRLAGGPSDTQYF

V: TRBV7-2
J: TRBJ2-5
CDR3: CASRQGQGVWETQYF

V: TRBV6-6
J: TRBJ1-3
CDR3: CASSYSQGGPDTIYF

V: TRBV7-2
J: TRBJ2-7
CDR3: CASSSRQGAYEQYF

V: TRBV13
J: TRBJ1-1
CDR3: CASSPGLGGTEAFF

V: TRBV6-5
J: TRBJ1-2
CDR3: CASSYSPLYGHTF

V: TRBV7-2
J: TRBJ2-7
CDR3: CASSPRGLAESYEQYF

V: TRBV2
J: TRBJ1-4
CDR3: CASSVLSGTGGSEKLFF

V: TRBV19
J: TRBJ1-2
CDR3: CASSIGGGYGYTF

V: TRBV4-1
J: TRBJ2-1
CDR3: CASSSSGSSVNEQFF

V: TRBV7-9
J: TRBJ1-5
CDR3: CASSLAGDQPQHF

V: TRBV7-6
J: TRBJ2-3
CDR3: CASSFSRGSDTQYF

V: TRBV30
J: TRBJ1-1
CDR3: CACPGGGDMNTEAFF

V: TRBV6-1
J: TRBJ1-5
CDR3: CASSPHFYSNQPQHF

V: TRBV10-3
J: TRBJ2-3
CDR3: CAISTQQGAGTDTQYF

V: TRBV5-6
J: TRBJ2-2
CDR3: CASSHLSAMTLAYGELFF

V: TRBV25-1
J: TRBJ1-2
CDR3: CASSEGGTAFF

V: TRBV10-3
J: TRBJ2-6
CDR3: CAISGGQGVSGANVLTF

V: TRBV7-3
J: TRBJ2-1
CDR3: CASSPGTGMTYNEQFF

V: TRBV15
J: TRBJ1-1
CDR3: CATKAKWNTEAFF

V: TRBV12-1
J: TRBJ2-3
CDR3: CASRSQTSGTGSDTQYF

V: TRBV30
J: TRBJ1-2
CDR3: CAWSGQGANYGYTF

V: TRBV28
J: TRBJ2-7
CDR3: CASSSLGDRGGFYEQYF

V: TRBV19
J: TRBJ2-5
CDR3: CASSWVGGGETQYF

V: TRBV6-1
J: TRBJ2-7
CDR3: CASSTSGQGAYEQYF